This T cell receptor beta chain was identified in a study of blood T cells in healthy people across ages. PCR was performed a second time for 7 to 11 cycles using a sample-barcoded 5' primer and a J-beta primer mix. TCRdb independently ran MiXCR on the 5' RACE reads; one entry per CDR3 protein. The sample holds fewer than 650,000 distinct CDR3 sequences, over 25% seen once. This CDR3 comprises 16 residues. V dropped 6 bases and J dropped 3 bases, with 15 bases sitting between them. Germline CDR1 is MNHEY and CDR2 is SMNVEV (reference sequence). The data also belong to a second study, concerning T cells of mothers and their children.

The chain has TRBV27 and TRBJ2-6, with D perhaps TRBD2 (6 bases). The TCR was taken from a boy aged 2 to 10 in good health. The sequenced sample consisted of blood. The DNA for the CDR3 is TGTGCCAGCAGGGGGACTTCCGACGGTGGGGCCAACGTCCTGACTTTC. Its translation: CASRGTSDGGANVLTF.